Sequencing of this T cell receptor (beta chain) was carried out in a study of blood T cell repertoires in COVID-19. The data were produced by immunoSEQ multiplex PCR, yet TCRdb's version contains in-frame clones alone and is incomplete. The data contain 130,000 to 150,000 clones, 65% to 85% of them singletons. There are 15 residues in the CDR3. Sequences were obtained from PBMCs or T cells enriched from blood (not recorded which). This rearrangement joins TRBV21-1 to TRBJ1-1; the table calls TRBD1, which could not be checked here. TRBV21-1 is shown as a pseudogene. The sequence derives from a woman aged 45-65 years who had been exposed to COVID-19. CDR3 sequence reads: CASSQGQVANTEAFF. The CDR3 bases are TGTGCCAGCAGCCAGGGGCAGGTTGCGAACACTGAAGCTTTCTTT.